The next 5 T cell receptor beta chains were all read from a single sample in a study of blood T cell repertoires in COVID-19. Repertoires were generated with immunoSEQ multiplex PCR, while TCRdb's copy carries only in-frame clones and drops some. The top ten hold approximately 0.98% of the sample, which has around 310,000 clones, around 90% seen once. Sequenced input: peripheral blood. Receptors originate from a middle-aged woman with COVID-19, enrolled during active disease.

The rearrangement joins TRBV28 to TRBJ1-1; 10 bases are a match to TRBD1. This CDR3 contains 14 residues. V lost 7 bases, J lost 5 bases, and 7 bases stayed unmatched. The V gene's germline CDR1 is MDHEN and CDR2 SYDVKM. CDR3 in DNA: TGTGCCAGCAAAATGCCGGGACAGGGGACTGAAGCTTTCTTT. The encoded protein is CASKMPGQGTEAFF.

The CDR3 DNA sequence: TGTGCCAGCAGCCAAGACTGGAGAGGGAATGGTGGCTACACCTTC. This sequence encodes CASSQDWRGNGGYTF. J is TRBJ1-2 and V is TRBV3-1 (or the pseudogene TRBV3-2), with D uncertain. V was cut by 0 bases and J by 7 bases, with 15 bases left in between. This CDR3 is 15 amino acids long. CDR1 is LGHDT, CDR2 YNNKEL, per germline (reference sequence).

The chain carries TRBV5-1 and TRBJ1-6; 8 bases are shared with TRBD1. The CDR3 contains 15 residues. After removal of 4 bases from V and 8 bases from J, the junction contained 8 bases not matched to a gene. CDR1 SGHRS and CDR2 YFSETQ come from the germline V gene. The CDR3 nucleotides read TGCGCCAGCAGCCTCTCAGGGGGCGGTGATTCACCCCTCCACTTT. This codes for CASSLSGGGDSPLHF.

V and J are TRBV7-9 and TRBJ1-6; 7 nucleotides line up with TRBD1. The CDR3 covers 15 residues. J gave up 5 bases and V 5 bases, and 6 bases lay outside the gene matches. Germline V gives CDR1 SEHNR, CDR2 FQNEAQ (reference sequence). CDR3: CASSRDSSDNSPLHF. The CDR3 bases are TGTGCCAGCAGCAGGGACAGCTCGGATAATTCACCCCTCCACTTT.

The chain is built from TRBV24-1 and TRBJ2-7; 8 bases fit TRBD1. The CDR3 has 13 residues. Germline values: CDR1 KGHDR, CDR2 SFDVKD. The trim removed 9 bases at V and 2 bases at J, leaving 5 bases unmatched. CDR3 in DNA: TGTGCCACCGGACAGGGTGGCCCCTACGAGCAGTACTTC. Its translation: CATGQGGPYEQYF.